Here is one TCR beta chain with its context. With 5 bases removed from V and 3 bases from J, the gap between germline ends came to 9 bases. This CDR3 has 14 residues. CDR1 is KGHDR and CDR2 is SFDVKD in the germline V gene. This sample was taken from a study of control samples from healthy donors and cancer patients. Data came from immunoSEQ multiplex PCR; TCRdb stores just in-frame clones and leaves some out. This table holds about 90,000 clones, just over 90% found once. The sequenced material came from blood. The rearrangement links TRBV24-1 to TRBJ2-2; D not certain. The sequence derives from a woman aged 18 to 35 in good health. The chain's CDR3 is CATSGPRDTGELFF. For the CDR3, the DNA is TGTGCCACCAGTGGTCCCCGGGACACCGGGGAGCTGTTTTTT.